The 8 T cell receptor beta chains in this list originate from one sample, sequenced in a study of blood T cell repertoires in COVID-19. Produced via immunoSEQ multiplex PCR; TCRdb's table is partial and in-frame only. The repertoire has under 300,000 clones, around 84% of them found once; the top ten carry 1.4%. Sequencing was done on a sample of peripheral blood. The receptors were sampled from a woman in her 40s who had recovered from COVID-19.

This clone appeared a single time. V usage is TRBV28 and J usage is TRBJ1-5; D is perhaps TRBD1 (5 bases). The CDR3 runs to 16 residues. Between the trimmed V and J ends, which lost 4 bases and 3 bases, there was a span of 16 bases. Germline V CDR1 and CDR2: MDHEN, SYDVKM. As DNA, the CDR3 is TGTGCCAGCAGTTCTCCCCTTGGGGGGAACAATCAGCCCCAGCATTTT. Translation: CASSSPLGGNNQPQHF.

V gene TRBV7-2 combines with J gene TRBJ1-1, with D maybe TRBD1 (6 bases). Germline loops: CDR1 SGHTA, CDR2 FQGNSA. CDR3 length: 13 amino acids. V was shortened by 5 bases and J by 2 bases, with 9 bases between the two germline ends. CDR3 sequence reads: CASSTQGNTEAFF. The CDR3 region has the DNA TGTGCCAGCAGCACACAGGGAAACACTGAAGCTTTCTTT.

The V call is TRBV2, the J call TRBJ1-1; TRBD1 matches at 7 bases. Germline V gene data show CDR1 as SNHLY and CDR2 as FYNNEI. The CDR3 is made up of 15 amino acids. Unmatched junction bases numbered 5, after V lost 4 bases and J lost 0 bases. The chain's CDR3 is CASSGPGTVNTEAFF. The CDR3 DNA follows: TGTGCCAGCAGTGGCCCCGGGACAGTGAACACTGAAGCTTTCTTT.

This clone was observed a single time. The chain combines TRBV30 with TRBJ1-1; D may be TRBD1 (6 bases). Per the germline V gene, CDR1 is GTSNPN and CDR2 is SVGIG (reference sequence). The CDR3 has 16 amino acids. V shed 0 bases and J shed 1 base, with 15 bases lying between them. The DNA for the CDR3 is TGTGCCTGGAGTGTAATGGGGGCTGGAGGGAACACTGAAGCTTTCTTT. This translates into CAWSVMGAGGNTEAFF.

The CDR3 region is CAISESWASDSSPLHF. The CDR3 DNA follows: TGTGCCATCAGTGAGTCGTGGGCTTCGGATAGTTCACCCCTCCACTTT. The chain carries TRBV10-3 and TRBJ1-6; no definite D call. The CDR3 consists of 16 residues. Germline CDR1 reads ENHRY; CDR2 reads SYGVKD. V shed 0 bases and J shed 9 bases, with 15 bases lying between them.

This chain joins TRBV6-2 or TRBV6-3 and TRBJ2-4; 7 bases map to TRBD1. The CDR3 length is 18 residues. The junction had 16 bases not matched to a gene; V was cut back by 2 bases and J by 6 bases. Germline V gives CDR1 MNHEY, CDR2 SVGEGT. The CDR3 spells CASSYPQGSSYSGNIQYF. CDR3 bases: TGTGCCAGCAGTTACCCACAGGGGTCGAGCTACTCCGGAAACATTCAGTACTTC.

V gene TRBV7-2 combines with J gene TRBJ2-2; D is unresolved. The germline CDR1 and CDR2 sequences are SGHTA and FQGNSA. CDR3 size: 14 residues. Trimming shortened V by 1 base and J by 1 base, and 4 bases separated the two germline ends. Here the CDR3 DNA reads TGTGCCAGCAGCTTAGATCAGAACACCGGGGAGCTGTTTTTT. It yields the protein CASSLDQNTGELFF.

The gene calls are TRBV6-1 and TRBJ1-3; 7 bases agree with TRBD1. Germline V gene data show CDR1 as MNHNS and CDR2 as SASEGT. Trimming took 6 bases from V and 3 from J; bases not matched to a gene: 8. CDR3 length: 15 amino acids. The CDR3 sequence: CASRKRGLSGNTIYF. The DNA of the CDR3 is TGTGCCAGCAGAAAAAGGGGGCTAAGTGGAAACACCATATATTTT.